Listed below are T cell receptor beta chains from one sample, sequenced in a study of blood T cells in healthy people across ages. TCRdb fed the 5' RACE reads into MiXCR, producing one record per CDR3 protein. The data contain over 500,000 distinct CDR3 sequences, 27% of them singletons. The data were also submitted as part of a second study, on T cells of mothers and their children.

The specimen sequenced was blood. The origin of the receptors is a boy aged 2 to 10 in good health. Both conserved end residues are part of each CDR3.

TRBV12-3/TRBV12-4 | CAGSAGWAYNEQFF
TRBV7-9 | CASQTGGVHEKLFF
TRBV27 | CASSLSGTSGSWQETQYF
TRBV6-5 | CAVGLMVVGPEAFF
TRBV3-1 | CASSLRAGSSYNEQFF
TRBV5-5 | CASSNNSGRGANVLTF
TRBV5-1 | CASSPSGSTGELFF
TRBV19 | CASSFPGQEIYEQYF
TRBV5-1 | CASSLANAVLTF
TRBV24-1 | CATSDDRELAAFASYEQYF
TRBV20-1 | CSALWDKSNTGELFF
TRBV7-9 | CASSLGQPGANVLTF
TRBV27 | CASSLSRNTEAFF
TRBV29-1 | CSVLDGHYEQYF
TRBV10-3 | CAISDQGSLAKNIQYF
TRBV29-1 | CSVDEETQYF
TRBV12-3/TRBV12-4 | CASSFLVGSDAEYF
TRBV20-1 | CSAAGGEGYGYTF
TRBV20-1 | CSATLSGSTDTQYF
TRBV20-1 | CSARADWSEKLFF
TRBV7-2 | CASSLGQGVNQPQHF
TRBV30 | CAWRFRSEQFF
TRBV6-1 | CASSTRGRLDNQETQYF
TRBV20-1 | CSAPQGAGNYGYTF
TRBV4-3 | CASSPRAAIANTEAFF
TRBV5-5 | CASRPGATNEKLFF
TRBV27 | CASSYPGTDPFF
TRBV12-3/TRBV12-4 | CASSSRQGAEAFF
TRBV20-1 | CGAKGQGATSNQPQHF
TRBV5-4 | CASSFRGLSQETQYF
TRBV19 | CASSMPRTGLVSGYTF
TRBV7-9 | CASSGTGDGKLFF
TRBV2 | CASSETRAGEQYF
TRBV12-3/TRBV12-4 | CASSRGGFNYEQYF
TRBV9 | CASRKSSGGPLGGELFF
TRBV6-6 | CASSPTEYQPQHF
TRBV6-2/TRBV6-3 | CASRSEGQPQHF
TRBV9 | CASSAGTLPYNEQFF
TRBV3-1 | CASSNRVDNSPLHF